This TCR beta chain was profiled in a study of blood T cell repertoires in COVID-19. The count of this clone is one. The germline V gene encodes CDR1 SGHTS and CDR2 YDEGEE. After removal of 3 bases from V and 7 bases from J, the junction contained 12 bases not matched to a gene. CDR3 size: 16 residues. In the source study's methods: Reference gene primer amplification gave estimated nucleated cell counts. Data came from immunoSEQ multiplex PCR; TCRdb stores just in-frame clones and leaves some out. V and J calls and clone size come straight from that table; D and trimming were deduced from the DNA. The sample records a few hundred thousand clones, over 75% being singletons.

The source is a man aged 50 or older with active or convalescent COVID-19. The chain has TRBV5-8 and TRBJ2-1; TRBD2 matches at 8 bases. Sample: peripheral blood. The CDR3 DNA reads TGTGCCAGCAGCTCGGGAGGGACTCGGAAGGGAAATGAGCAGTTCTTC. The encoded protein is CASSSGGTRKGNEQFF.